A single sample gave rise to the 16 T cell receptor beta chains below, sequenced in a study of beta chain features in type 1 diabetes. Sequenced material consisted of expressed TCRB transcripts (all of the isolated RNA was reverse transcribed). Assay used: immunoSEQ multiplex PCR; TCRdb lists only in-frame clones, some missing. In the table there are 970,000 or so clones, about a sixth of which are singletons. The material sequenced was naive CD4+ T cells from blood. Receptor source: a young woman in good health.

The chain carries TRBV7-9 and TRBJ2-6; 9 nucleotides line up with TRBD1. V shed 5 bases and J 0 bases; nucleotides not matched to a gene: 5. From germline, CDR1 is SEHNR and CDR2 FQNEAQ (reference sequence). The CDR3 has 17 residues. This chain's CDR3 is CASSPGQGSSGANVLTF. In nucleotides, the CDR3 is TGTGCCAGCAGCCCCGGACAGGGGAGCTCTGGGGCCAACGTCCTGACTTTC.

In this sample, this clone turned up a few times. V usage is TRBV4-2 and J usage is TRBJ1-2; D unresolved. The CDR3 runs to 16 residues. V shed 6 bases and J shed 4 bases, with 21 bases lying between them. Germline V gene data show CDR1 as LGHNA and CDR2 as YNFKEQ. The DNA of the CDR3 is TGTGCCAGCAGTCTTAACGGCAGCCCAGGAATCTATGGCTACACCTTC. Its protein is CASSLNGSPGIYGYTF.

This clone was seen only a few times. The chain joins TRBV7-9 to TRBJ2-3; D is perhaps TRBD2 (6 bases). The CDR3 totals 14 residues. The V end lost 2 bases, the J end lost 2 bases, and 8 bases lay between the germline ends. CDR1 is SEHNR and CDR2 is FQNEAQ in the germline V gene (reference sequence). The CDR3 nucleotides are TGTGCCAGCAGCTTACCGGGAGCCACAGATACGCAGTATTTT. Protein product: CASSLPGATDTQYF. The full variable domain, in which reference TRBV7-9 and TRBJ2-3 provide the parts outside the CDR3, is DTGVSQNPRHKITKRGQNVTFRCDPISEHNRLYWYRQTLGQGPEFLTYFQNEAQLEKSRLLSDRFSAERPKGSFSTLEIQRTEQGDSAMYLCASSLPGATDTQYFGPGTRLTVL.

The CDR3 protein is CASSTGTYEQYF. DNA for the CDR3: TGCGCCAGCAGCACAGGAACCTACGAGCAGTACTTC. The J gene is TRBJ2-7, the V gene TRBV5-1; D possibly corresponds to TRBD1 (5 bases). This CDR3 has 12 residues. Germline-derived CDR1 and CDR2 are SGHRS and YFSETQ. V dropped 4 bases and J dropped 2 bases, with 7 bases sitting between them.

The chain has TRBV14 and TRBJ2-7; a possible D gene is TRBD2 (5 bases). CDR3 size: 12 residues. Per germline, CDR1 SGHDN and CDR2 FVKESK. V was pared by 0 bases and J by 13 bases, with 13 bases between. CDR3 loop: CASSQEIGEKYF. DNA for the CDR3: TGTGCCAGCAGCCAAGAAATCGGGGAAAAATACTTC.

The J gene is TRBJ2-2, the V gene TRBV27, with TRBD1 matching 7 bases. CDR3 size: 17 residues. The ends lost 6 bases at V and 3 bases at J; junction bases unmatched: 13. Germline loops: CDR1 MNHEY, CDR2 SMNVEV (reference sequence). The CDR3 loop is CASRTHRGPPHTGELFF. Written as DNA, the CDR3 is TGTGCCAGCAGAACTCACAGGGGACCGCCCCACACCGGGGAGCTGTTTTTT.

This chain joins TRBV11-1 and TRBJ2-1, with D possibly called TRBD1 or TRBD2 (5 bases each). Germline lookup yields CDR1 SGHAT and CDR2 FQDESV (reference sequence). The CDR3 consists of 15 residues. Trimming stripped 0 bases from V and 5 bases from J, with 11 bases between. CDR3 in amino acids: CASSLAPGTHNEQFF. CDR3 sequence (DNA): TGTGCCAGCAGCTTAGCCCCAGGGACCCACAATGAGCAGTTCTTC.

This rearrangement joins TRBV2 to TRBJ2-7; 9 positions match TRBD1. Germline V gene data show CDR1 as SNHLY and CDR2 as FYNNEI. The CDR3 is 11 residues long. Trimming cost V 6 bases and J 12 bases; bases outside gene matches: 6. CDR3 loop: CASREGTGLYF. The DNA for the CDR3 is TGTGCCAGCAGGGAGGGGACAGGGCTGTACTTC. The full variable domain, in which reference TRBV2 and TRBJ2-7 provide the parts outside the CDR3, is EPEVTQTPSHQVTQMGQEVILRCVPISNHLYFYWYRQILGQKVEFLVSFYNNEISEKSEIFDDQFSVERPDGSNFTLKIRSTKLEDSAMYFCASREGTGLYFGPGTRLTVT.

This clone was seen only a few times. This sequence joins TRBV6-6 and TRBJ2-3; D is possibly TRBD1 (6 bases). The CDR3 sequence is 14 residues long. The ends were cut back, 4 bases at V and 2 bases at J, with 10 bases in the middle. Per the germline V gene, CDR1 is MNHNY and CDR2 is SVGAGI (reference sequence). CDR3 in amino acids: CASSLHRATDTQYF. CDR3 nucleotide sequence: TGTGCCAGCAGTTTGCACAGGGCCACAGATACGCAGTATTTT.

This clone turned up a few times. The chain links TRBV10-3 to TRBJ2-1; 13 bases map to TRBD2. V gave up 11 bases and J gave up 6 bases; unmatched junction bases: 10. Germline CDR1 is ENHRY and CDR2 is SYGVKD. This CDR3 has 15 residues. CDR3 residues: CASLIGLAGVNEQFF. The DNA for the CDR3 is TGTGCCTCCTTGATAGGACTAGCGGGAGTCAATGAGCAGTTCTTC.

V usage is TRBV14 and J usage is TRBJ2-5; D possibly matches TRBD1 or TRBD2 (5 bases each). Germline values: CDR1 SGHDN, CDR2 FVKESK. V shed 4 bases and J shed 5 bases, with 17 bases lying between them. The CDR3 contains 15 residues. The CDR3 spells CASSRRGGVFETQYF. The DNA for the CDR3 is TGTGCCAGCAGCCGTCGGGGCGGAGTGTTTGAGACCCAGTACTTC.

This clone was found a few times. The chain has TRBV5-1 and TRBJ2-7, with 10 bases fitting TRBD2. CDR1 and CDR2 from the germline V gene are SGHRS and YFSETQ. The CDR3 length is 15 residues. The trim removed 2 bases at V and 2 bases at J, leaving 4 bases unmatched. CDR3 nucleotide sequence: TGCGCCAGCAGCTTCGGGCTAGCGGGAGCCTACGAGCAGTACTTC. Translated: CASSFGLAGAYEQYF.

This clone has only a few counts. The genes are TRBV7-9 and TRBJ2-1, with D tentatively TRBD1 (6 bases). Germline V gene sequence: CDR1 SEHNR, CDR2 FQNEAQ (reference sequence). The CDR3 length is 16 residues. V shed 5 bases and J shed 4 bases, with 18 bases lying between them. Here the CDR3 DNA reads TGTGCCAGCAGCCCAAAGGTTACAGGGATATACAATGAGCAGTTCTTC. Protein sequence: CASSPKVTGIYNEQFF.

This clone was detected a few times. The chain uses TRBV10-3 and TRBJ2-7; no clear D gene. V lost 4 bases to trimming and J lost 6 bases, with 10 bases between them. Germline V gives CDR1 ENHRY, CDR2 SYGVKD. The length of the CDR3 is 12 residues. CDR3 sequence (DNA): TGTGCCATCAGTGTCAGGTTTTCCGAGCAGTACTTC. Protein sequence: CAISVRFSEQYF.

This clone appeared a few times. The CDR3 DNA follows: TGTGCCAGCAGCTTGGGAGGGCCCCTCTCTGGAAACACCATATATTTT. Its protein product is CASSLGGPLSGNTIYF. The chain combines TRBV7-9 with TRBJ1-3; D ambiguous. There are 16 residues in the CDR3. CDR1 SEHNR and CDR2 FQNEAQ come from the germline V gene (reference sequence). With 3 bases removed from V and 0 bases from J, the gap between germline ends came to 12 bases.

This clone was detected a few times. The genes are TRBV11-2 and TRBJ2-6, with D uncertain. The CDR3 is made up of 14 amino acids. Per germline, CDR1 SGHAT and CDR2 FQNNGV. With 5 bases removed from V and 0 bases from J, the gap between germline ends came to 5 bases. The CDR3 protein is CASSPFSGANVLTF. CDR3 in DNA: TGTGCCAGCAGCCCGTTCTCTGGGGCCAACGTCCTGACTTTC.